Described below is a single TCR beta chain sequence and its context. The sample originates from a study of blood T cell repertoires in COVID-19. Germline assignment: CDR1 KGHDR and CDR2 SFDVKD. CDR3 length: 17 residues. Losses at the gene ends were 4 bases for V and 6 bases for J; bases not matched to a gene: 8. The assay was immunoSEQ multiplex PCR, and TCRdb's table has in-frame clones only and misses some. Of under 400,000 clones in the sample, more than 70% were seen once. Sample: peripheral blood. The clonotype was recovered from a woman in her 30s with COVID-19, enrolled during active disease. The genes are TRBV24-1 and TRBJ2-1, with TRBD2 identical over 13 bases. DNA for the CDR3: TGTGCCACCAGTGACCCGGGACTAGCGGGATTGTCCAATGAGCAGTTCTTC. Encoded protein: CATSDPGLAGLSNEQFF.